The T cell receptor beta chain described here comes from a study of shared clonotypes between healthy human individuals (dated by TCRdb to between 2020 and 2021). Describing the broader study: A few men and a couple of women, aged 18 to 49 years, made up the cohort. Between about 0.8 and 8.9 billion PBMCs per donor were obtained by leukapheresis. The study deeply sequenced blood TCR repertoires of roughly five healthy adults to estimate repertoire size and the extent of clonotype sharing between individuals. Per donor, three plates each were used for CD4 naive and CD4 memory, two for CD8 naive, and one for CD8 memory. Libraries were prepared and TCR repertoires were sequenced by different laboratories using diverse techniques, in order to increase sequencing depth and limit assay-specific biases.

In its sample, this clone was seen once. Its antigen remains undetermined. Base qualities are not recorded, but no much larger clone differs from it by a single base. For CDR1 and CDR2, the germline V gene lists ENHRY and SYGVKD. The CDR3 numbers 13 residues from cysteine through phenylalanine. Only CDR3 DNA remains: 39 bases, in frame from the first base. Between the V and J ends, shortened by 2 bases and 13 bases respectively, the junction contains 15 bases. The full study reports these points: Compared with non-shared clonotypes, the clonotypes found in all four sorted-subset donors had higher generation probabilities. When a few donors were compared, the shared fraction of clonotypes was about 5.5% for naive CD4, around 4% for naive CD8, 2% to 2.5% for memory CD4, and 0.3% to 0.5% for memory CD8. Incomplete sequencing was indicated by rarefaction of sorted-subset datasets, despite the large sequencing depth. Naive subsets generally had larger estimated clonotype richness than memory subsets did. Sampling was restricted to blood, and TCR repertoires in tissue are likely to differ from TCR repertoires in blood. Pairwise subsampling led to the expectation that sequencing depth would affect the degree of clonotype sharing among donors. Because the study included only a small number of donors, the genetic and exposure-history diversity represented was limited.

Healthy HIV-negative adults with no recently reported acute infections or vaccinations were included as donors. Every donor was a Caucasian adult living in Nashville, Tennessee, USA. CD4+ T cells were enriched through magnetic negative selection, after which naive cells were positively selected on CD45RA and the remaining negative fraction served as the memory subset. After blood collection by leukapheresis, PBMCs were isolated using Ficoll-Histopaque density gradient centrifugation and then cryopreserved in the vapor phase of liquid nitrogen. Purity and quantity of every magnetically sorted T cell population were checked by analytical flow cytometry. Genomic DNA was isolated from every sorted fraction and measured by UV absorbance on a Nanodrop 2000c. Using the deep immunoSEQ assay, multiplex PCR amplified TCR CDR3 regions from genomic DNA. For each cell subset, the extracted genomic DNA was distributed evenly across all wells of several immunoSEQ 96-well plates, and each plate served as one replicate. For sorted subsets, each replicate PCR was loaded with around 200 ng genomic DNA, equivalent to some 27,000 T cell genomes. Purified libraries were measured with a Qubit 3.0 fluorometer, size-checked on a Bioanalyzer 2100, and measured again with the KAPA Library Quantification kit. A separate single-read 150-cycle Illumina NextSeq 550 flow cell was used to sequence each immunoSEQ 96-well plate. As for the authors' bioinformatics: Because the immunoSEQ output held only junctional sequences and lacked quality scores, the filtering could not match the filtering applied to full-length reads. Sequences were annotated with PyIR, a Python wrapper for IgBLAST v1.9, using IMGT germline references to assign V/J genes and CDR3. Reads were filtered out if the reads had weak V/J assignments (E-value above 1e-6), no CDR3, stop codons, out-of-frame junctions, or ambiguous translated residues. V3J clonotypes were defined as sequences sharing an identical inferred V gene, J gene, and CDR3 amino acid sequence. Percentage overlap between repertoires was computed as shared unique clonotypes divided by the size of the smaller repertoire. Repertoire richness was assessed with RTK rarefaction, the Chao1 estimator, and Recon v2.1 estimates of unobserved clonotypes. Generation probabilities were computed with OLGA for all TCRbeta clonotypes obtained by the gDNA method from several donors. TCRdb stores this immuneACCESS table with in-frame sequences only. Part of the clones is absent; in the studies checked, under half of the shortfall reflects unresolved V genes, and no reason is known for the rest. V, J and clone size are taken as reported in that table, and D and trimming were inferred from the DNA itself. The sample data list some 2 million clones, and roughly 94% of these were observed just once. The top ten constitute 0.1% to 0.15% of the sample.

The specimen was naive CD4+ T cells sorted from blood. Taken with the paper, the label for cell subset or site translates to: CD45RA+ positively selected. This chain joins TRBV10-3 to TRBJ2-1; the D gene lacks a confident call. The source is a man aged 18 to 29 in good health. The DNA sequence is given as TGTGCCATCAGTGAGGACGAGGTCGCTCCTCAGTTCTTC. Its protein reads: CAISEDEVAPQFF.